The 14 T cell receptor beta chains below all came from one sample that was sequenced in a study of T cell responses to AZD1222 COVID-19 vaccine. Produced via immunoSEQ multiplex PCR; TCRdb's table is partial and in-frame only. The sample lists under 150,000 clones; roughly 89% were seen once. The specimen comprised peripheral blood, sampled on day 0 of AZD1222 vaccination. The receptors stem from an adult in good health.

The V and J genes are TRBV6-2 or TRBV6-3 and TRBJ1-1, with no clear D. This CDR3 contains 14 residues. Germline V gene lookup returns CDR1 MNHEY and CDR2 SVGEGT. The V and J ends lost 3 bases and 6 bases respectively, with 14 bases between them. In nucleotides, the CDR3 is TGTGCCAGCAGTTATCGTATTCCACAGTCTGAAGCTTTCTTT. Translation gives CASSYRIPQSEAFF.

This clone is a singleton in its sample. J is TRBJ1-2 and V is TRBV12-3 or TRBV12-4; 8 nucleotides agree with TRBD1. The V segment lost 6 bases and the J segment 3 bases; nucleotides outside the gene matches: 3. The CDR3 has 13 residues. The CDR3 bases are TGTGCCAGCAGAACAGGGGGATACTATGGCTACACCTTC. Translating it yields CASRTGGYYGYTF.

The rearrangement uses TRBV7-8 and TRBJ2-7; 8 bases are shared with TRBD1. There are 13 residues in the CDR3. V lost 5 bases and J lost 5; bases outside the gene matches: 5. CDR1 is SGHVS and CDR2 is FQNEAQ in the germline V gene. CDR3 coding DNA: TGTGCCAGCAGCCGCGGGACAGGCAACGAGCAGTACTTC. Translating it yields CASSRGTGNEQYF.

This chain uses TRBV6-5 with TRBJ1-5; D is possibly TRBD1 (6 bases). The CDR3 is 15 amino acids. The germline V and J ends were trimmed by 6 bases and 4 bases, with 16 bases remaining between them. CDR1 is MNHEY and CDR2 is SVGAGI in the germline V gene. The CDR3 nucleotides are TGTGCCAGCAGCCGGGACAATCGGGAGAATCAGCCCCAGCATTTT. Protein: CASSRDNRENQPQHF.

This clone was counted once. This chain connects TRBV29-1 to TRBJ2-1; 7 nucleotides align to TRBD1. Germline lookup yields CDR1 SQVTM and CDR2 ANQGSEA. This CDR3 comprises 13 residues. Losses at the gene ends were 6 bases for V and 9 bases for J; bases not matched to a gene: 11. The chain's CDR3 is CSVVQGSVGEQFF. DNA of the CDR3: TGCAGCGTAGTACAGGGGAGCGTGGGTGAGCAGTTCTTC.

This sequence joins TRBV24-1 and TRBJ2-7, with a tentative D call TRBD2 (6 bases). Trimming removed 4 bases from V and 7 bases from J, with 10 bases in between. The CDR3 runs 12 residues. Germline CDR1 and CDR2: KGHDR and SFDVKD. The CDR3 DNA follows: TGTGCCACCAGTGACCCTCGGGGGGAGCAGTACTTC. As protein: CATSDPRGEQYF.

This chain uses TRBV7-9 with TRBJ2-7; D is undetermined. The CDR3 runs 14 residues. The ends were cut back, 7 bases at V and 4 bases at J, with 17 bases in the middle. Germline CDR1 reads SEHNR; CDR2 reads FQNEAQ (reference sequence). DNA of the CDR3: TGTGCCAGCAATCCGGACCCTCCTCAGTACGAGCAGTACTTC. Translated: CASNPDPPQYEQYF.

The chain links TRBV9 to TRBJ2-7, with TRBD1 matching over 9 bases. Germline V gene lookup returns CDR1 SGDLS and CDR2 YYNGEE. The CDR3 runs to 14 residues. V lost 3 bases and J lost 2; bases outside the gene matches: 3. CDR3 region: CASSAGTGTYEQYF. The CDR3 DNA is TGTGCCAGCAGCGCCGGGACAGGGACCTACGAGCAGTACTTC.

This clone appeared a single time. J is TRBJ1-4 and V is TRBV12-5, with D tentatively TRBD1 (5 bases). The V gene lost 1 base and the J gene lost 2 bases, with 8 bases spanning the gap. Germline CDR1 reads LGHNT; CDR2 reads FRNRAP. CDR3 length: 15 residues. DNA for the CDR3: TGTGCTAGTGGTTTGGGGCGGGGGACTAATGAAAAACTGTTTTTT. Translation: CASGLGRGTNEKLFF.

The V gene is TRBV6-5, the J gene TRBJ1-5, with D uncertain. CDR1 is MNHEY and CDR2 is SVGAGI in the germline V gene. This CDR3 has 15 residues. The ends were cut back, 6 bases at V and 0 bases at J, with 12 bases in the middle. The CDR3 nucleotides are TGTGCCAGCAGGGTCCGGGGTAATAGCAATCAGCCCCAGCATTTT. This sequence encodes CASRVRGNSNQPQHF.

The chain is built from TRBV2 and TRBJ1-1; D possibly corresponds to TRBD1 (5 bases). V was cut by 4 bases and J by 4 bases, with 13 bases left in between. Germline lookup yields CDR1 SNHLY and CDR2 FYNNEI. CDR3 size: 14 residues. The CDR3 region is CASSGGRASTEAFF. CDR3 sequence (DNA): TGTGCCAGCAGTGGGGGCAGGGCGTCCACTGAAGCTTTCTTT. Using reference TRBV2 and TRBJ1-1 for the parts outside the CDR3, the full variable domain is EPEVTQTPSHQVTQMGQEVILRCVPISNHLYFYWYRQILGQKVEFLVSFYNNEISEKSEIFDDQFSVERPDGSNFTLKIRSTKLEDSAMYFCASSGGRASTEAFFGQGTRLTVV.

V gene TRBV7-9 combines with J gene TRBJ1-4; a possible D gene is TRBD1 (6 bases). Between the trimmed V and J ends, which lost 2 bases and 8 bases, there was a span of 12 bases. CDR1 and CDR2 from the germline V gene are SEHNR and FQNEAQ (reference sequence). The CDR3 runs to 14 residues. The DNA for the CDR3 is TGTGCCAGCAGCTTATCAGGGGTATGGGAAAAACTGTTTTTT. Its protein product is CASSLSGVWEKLFF.

This clone occurred once. The J gene is TRBJ1-2, the V gene TRBV9, with 8 bases lining up with TRBD1. The CDR3 is 13 amino acids. Germline CDR1 reads SGDLS; CDR2 reads YYNGEE. V was clipped by 3 bases and J by 6 bases; unmatched bases: 4. Here the CDR3 reads CASSGTGSDGYTF. The CDR3 DNA follows: TGTGCCAGCAGCGGGACAGGGTCAGATGGCTACACCTTC.

The chain links TRBV27 to TRBJ2-7; D is perhaps TRBD1 or TRBD2 (5 bases each). The germline V gene encodes CDR1 MNHEY and CDR2 SMNVEV (reference sequence). V was shortened by 0 bases and J by 2 bases, with 14 bases between the two germline ends. The CDR3 is 16 amino acids. The CDR3 loop reads CASSLSGVRGTYEQYF. The CDR3 DNA sequence: TGTGCCAGCAGTTTATCGGGGGTGCGAGGGACCTACGAGCAGTACTTC.